This T cell receptor (beta chain) was retrieved from a study of cytomegalovirus exposure and HLA in healthy donors. This PCR relied on a set of 60 Vbeta primers and 13 Jbeta primers. Some clones are missing from TCRdb's copy, which holds only in-frame ones; the method was immunoSEQ multiplex PCR. The sample has some 200,000 clones, approximately 70% seen once. This CDR3 is 17 amino acids long. Germline CDR1 MGHRA, CDR2 YSYEKL. Trimming removed 3 bases from V and 0 bases from J, with 14 bases in between. Study results and limitations: Other equally common chains were less clonally expanded than HLA-associated TCR beta chains, a later analysis showed. Reports indicate that TCR beta sequences accurately predicted the HLA-A and HLA-B alleles of most subjects. Reportedly, fewer N-insertions than the roughly 600-donor mean appeared in an Asian-associated ancestry cluster in a later analysis. The authors listed 164 TCR beta chains as cytomegalovirus-associated.

On this clone: Its antigen is unidentified.

The source is a man aged 35-49 years in good health and CMV-seropositive. The rearrangement uses TRBV4-1 and TRBJ1-4; D might be TRBD1 (5 bases). What was sequenced was PBMCs. In nucleotides, the CDR3 is TGCGCCAGCAGCCAGGGCCCTCGGGGGGCAACTAATGAAAAACTGTTTTTT. Translation: CASSQGPRGATNEKLFF.